What follows describes a single T cell receptor (beta chain). This clonotype appeared many times. The target of this receptor is not known. Per-nucleotide qualities are absent, and no much larger clonotype sits a single base away. The data originate from a study of CD8 T cells in ankylosing spondylitis (dated by TCRdb to about 2017). With respect to the entire study: The study set out to find disease-linked TCR variants by profiling T cell receptor beta repertoires in ankylosing spondylitis patients and healthy donors. In total, the full study cohort was made up of 100 to 140 healthy donors and 25 to 30 ankylosing spondylitis patients. Peripheral blood was sampled, and synovial fluid was also collected from ankylosing spondylitis patients.

From a lookup of the germline V gene, CDR1 and CDR2 are SGDLS and YYNGEE. Relative to germline, V is missing 5 bases and J is missing 6 bases, with 10 bases of the junction outside any gene match. CDR3 length: 15 amino acids, cysteine to phenylalanine. Only CDR3 DNA is held: 45 bases, read in frame from base 1. Summary of the overall study and its limitations: Some motif variants had previously been reported in the synovial fluid and blood of reactive arthritis patients, which suggests shared mechanisms of disease initiation. A TCR beta motif of seven or eight highly homologous amino acid variants appeared characteristic of blood from ankylosing spondylitis patients. A CD8+ phenotype was shown by the disease-linked clones, which were found at relatively low frequencies in peripheral blood. Significant enrichment of the disease-linked clones was reported in matched synovial fluid samples from ankylosing spondylitis patients.

Instrument on record: Illumina HiSeq 2500. Quantitative 5'-RACE with molecular barcodes was the method used to prepare the TCR beta libraries. Per the source publication's procedure: A new computational method based on a probabilistic model of VDJ rearrangement was used to identify disease-linked TCR variants. TCRdb ran its own pipeline on the public reads, namely fastp trimming at Q25 and MiXCR clone calling, and kept in-frame beta chains. One record per CDR3 amino acid sequence lists the most common genes and DNA. The V and J calls reflect TCRdb's pipeline rather than the authors' work. Here the sample has some 9,400 distinct CDR3 sequences; roughly 6% occur a single time. The ten largest clones add up to 40% to 50% of the sample.

The TCR comes from a female donor with ankylosing spondylitis or in good health (not recorded which). The V gene is TRBV9 and the J gene is TRBJ2-5; 10 of the junction bases match TRBD1. Sequences were obtained from blood, either unsorted or a sorted T cell fraction (not recorded which). The CDR3 reads CASSAGTGVGKTQYF. The DNA sequence is as follows: TGTGCCAGCAGTGCCGGGACAGGGGTCGGTAAGACCCAGTACTTC. Reference TRBV9 and TRBJ2-5 genes cover what lies past the CDR3, so the full variable domain is DSGVTQTPKHLITATGQRVTLRCSPRSGDLSVYWYQQSLDQGLQFLIQYYNGEERAKGNILERFSAQQFPDLHSELNLSSLELGDSALYFCASSAGTGVGKTQYFGPGTRLLVL.